Shown below are 30 T cell receptor beta chains from a single sample sequenced in a study of shared clonotypes between healthy human individuals. Sequenced by immunoSEQ multiplex PCR; TCRdb stores in-frame clones only, minus some. The sample contains about 1.1 million clones, 70% to 80% of which appear only once. Sequencing input: memory CD4+ T cells from PBMCs. Subset defined: CD45RA-negative fraction. The source of these receptors is a man younger than 35 in good health. Some clones in this sample may be carry-over from other donors' samples.

This clone was counted at least ten times. The chain has TRBV2 and TRBJ2-4; a weak D match, TRBD2 (5 bases). This CDR3 has 18 amino acids. Germline CDR1 is SNHLY and CDR2 is FYNNEI. With 3 bases removed from V and 0 bases from J, the gap between germline ends came to 18 bases. CDR3 sequence reads: CASSEEFEGTLAKNIQYF. In DNA, the CDR3 is TGTGCCAGCAGTGAGGAATTTGAGGGCACTCTAGCCAAAAACATTCAGTACTTC.

As for this clone: Given a much more abundant clone one base away, this may be a read error. Additional DNA sequences in this sample encode the identical CDR3. V gene TRBV7-3 combines with J gene TRBJ1-1; TRBD1 is a possible D gene (6 bases). This CDR3 has 13 amino acids. The ends were cut back, 6 bases at V and 1 base at J, with 9 bases in the middle. Per the germline V gene, CDR1 is SGHTA and CDR2 is FQGTGA. The CDR3 sequence is CASSQQGNTEAFF. The CDR3 DNA reads as TGTGCCAGCAGTCAACAGGGGAACACTGAAGCTTTCTTT.

The chain joins TRBV5-1 to TRBJ1-2; D not certain. The ends were cut back, 2 bases at V and 8 bases at J, with 13 bases in the middle. Germline V lookup: CDR1 SGHRS, CDR2 YFSETQ. The CDR3 covers 13 residues. The DNA for the CDR3 is TGCGCCAGCAGCTTCAACAGAGATTTGGGCTACACCTTC. The encoded protein is CASSFNRDLGYTF. Combining the CDR3 with reference TRBV5-1 and TRBJ1-2 gives the whole variable domain KAGVTQTPRYLIKTRGQQVTLSCSPISGHRSVSWYQQTPGQGLQFLFEYFSETQRNKGNFPGRFSGRQFSNSRSEMNVSTLELGDSALYLCASSFNRDLGYTFGSGTRLTVV.

This chain links TRBV28 with TRBJ2-1, with TRBD2 identical over 11 bases. Germline assignment: CDR1 MDHEN and CDR2 SYDVKM. This CDR3 is built from 14 residues. J was trimmed by 4 bases and V by 7 bases; bases with no gene match: 3. The CDR3 loop reads CASIAGGEYNEQFF. The CDR3 DNA reads TGTGCCAGCATAGCGGGAGGGGAATACAATGAGCAGTTCTTC. The variable domain in full, with the rest retrieved from reference TRBV28 and TRBJ2-1, is DVKVTQSSRYLVKRTGEKVFLECVQDMDHENMFWYRQDPGLGLRLIYFSYDVKMKEKGDIPEGYSVSREKKERFSLILESASTNQTSMYLCASIAGGEYNEQFFGPGTRLTVL.

V and J are TRBV5-1 and TRBJ2-7, with 11 bases fitting TRBD2. This CDR3 comprises 14 residues. V dropped 4 bases and J dropped 7; count of bases not matched to a gene: 7. CDR1 is SGHRS, CDR2 YFSETQ, per germline. The CDR3 bases are TGCGCCAGCAGCCCACTAGCGGGAGTAGGGGAGCAGTACTTC. This translates into CASSPLAGVGEQYF.

A word on this clone: At one end, the junction sequence differs from germline, possibly due to a read error. The J gene is TRBJ2-3, the V gene TRBV7-2, with D tentatively TRBD2 (6 bases). This CDR3 contains 14 residues. From germline, CDR1 is SGHTA and CDR2 FQGNSA. The DNA of the CDR3 is TGTGCCAGCAGCCCACCGGGCGGGGCGGCGGGCGGTAATTTT. Translation gives CASSPPGGAAGGNF. Looking up the rest from reference TRBV7-2 and TRBJ2-3 gives the full variable domain: GAGVSQSPSNKVTEKGKDVELRCDPISGHTALYWYRQSLGQGLEFLIYFQGNSAPDKSGLPSDRFSAERTGGSVSTLTIQRTQQEDSAVYLCASSPPGGAAGGNFGPGTRLTVL.

About this clone itself: This same CDR3 is encoded by further DNA sequences in the sample. This chain's CDR3 is CASSTQGGGNTIYF. CDR3 nucleotide sequence: TGTGCCAGCAGCACACAGGGGGGGGGAAACACCATATATTTT. V and J are TRBV28 and TRBJ1-3, with 8 bases aligning to TRBD1. Germline CDR1 is MDHEN and CDR2 is SYDVKM. Trimming removed 6 bases from V and 4 bases from J; junction bases left unmatched: 5. The CDR3 totals 14 residues.

The rearrangement joins TRBV7-2 to TRBJ2-3, with 8 bases aligning to TRBD1. Per germline, CDR1 SGHTA and CDR2 FQGNSA. CDR3 length equals 17 residues. V shed 5 bases and J 4 bases; nucleotides not matched to a gene: 14. The CDR3, as DNA: TGTGCCAGCAGCCTCGGACAGGGAGGCGTTAAATCAGATACGCAGTATTTT. Its translation: CASSLGQGGVKSDTQYF.

With regard to this clone: In the same sample, other DNA sequences code for this CDR3. V usage is TRBV9 and J usage is TRBJ1-2, with 8 nucleotides matching TRBD1. The CDR3 is 13 amino acids. The V segment lost 3 bases and the J segment 4 bases; nucleotides outside the gene matches: 2. Germline CDR1 SGDLS, CDR2 YYNGEE. The CDR3, as DNA: TGTGCCAGCAGCGCAGGGACAGGCTATGGCTACACCTTC. Translated: CASSAGTGYGYTF.

The chain joins TRBV7-2 to TRBJ2-5; 8 bases line up with TRBD1. Germline V gives CDR1 SGHTA, CDR2 FQGNSA. V dropped 4 bases and J dropped 5; count of bases not matched to a gene: 9. The CDR3 consists of 15 residues. The CDR3 nucleotides are TGTGCCAGCAGCTCCCGACAGGGGCAGCGGGAGACCCAGTACTTC. Its translation: CASSSRQGQRETQYF.

The chain links TRBV21-1 to TRBJ2-2; the table's D call of TRBD1 was not tested on the DNA. TRBV21-1 is a listed pseudogene. The CDR3 has 18 residues. The CDR3 here is CASGWPHGGLVFAGELFF. In nucleotides, the CDR3 is TGTGCCAGCGGGTGGCCCCATGGGGGCCTTGTGTTCGCCGGGGAGCTGTTTTTT.

The chain links TRBV7-2 to TRBJ1-2; D unclear. The germline V and J ends were trimmed by 2 bases and 0 bases, with 4 bases remaining between them. Germline CDR1 is SGHTA and CDR2 is FQGNSA. This CDR3 has 13 residues. This CDR3 reads CASSLWANYGYTF. CDR3 sequence (DNA): TGTGCCAGCAGCTTATGGGCTAACTATGGCTACACCTTC.

Notes on this clone: A much larger clonotype is one base distant, so this may be a read error. The chain uses TRBV5-4 and TRBJ2-3; D ambiguous. CDR1 is SGHNT, CDR2 YYREEE, per germline (reference sequence). The CDR3 is 10 residues long. V was trimmed by 5 bases and J by 3 bases, leaving 1 base between them. The CDR3 region has the DNA TGTGCCAGCAGGACAGATACGCAGTATTTT. This gives the protein CASRTDTQYF.

The CDR3 region is CASSQGQKNTEAFF. In nucleotides, the CDR3 is TGTGCCAGCTCCCAGGGACAGAAGAACACTGAAGCTTTCTTT. The V gene is TRBV18, the J gene TRBJ1-1; 7 bases agree with TRBD1. V was pared by 6 bases and J by 1 base, with 5 bases of the junction left unmatched. The CDR3 spans 14 residues. CDR1 and CDR2 (germline): KGHSH, LQKENI.

This clone was counted a single time. The chain recombines TRBV5-1 with TRBJ2-7; D is possibly TRBD2 (6 bases). CDR3 length equals 15 residues. Germline V gene lookup returns CDR1 SGHRS and CDR2 YFSETQ. Deletions cut 0 bases from V and 6 bases from J, with 16 bases between. The CDR3 sequence: CASSLEREPGREQYF. In DNA form, the CDR3 reads TGCGCCAGCAGCTTGGAACGGGAGCCGGGTCGCGAGCAGTACTTC.

The CDR3 DNA sequence: TGTGCCAGCAGCCTCGTGGGGGACAGGGGAGAGACCCAGTACTTC. It specifies CASSLVGDRGETQYF. The genes are TRBV7-7 and TRBJ2-5; TRBD1 aligns across 10 bases. Per germline, CDR1 SSHAT and CDR2 FNYEAQ (reference sequence). The CDR3 is 15 residues long. Trimming removed 5 bases from V and 4 bases from J; junction bases left unmatched: 7.

The rearrangement uses TRBV5-1 and TRBJ1-4; D might be TRBD1 (6 bases). Trimming stripped 1 base from V and 8 bases from J, with 18 bases between. This CDR3 spans 16 amino acids. CDR1 is SGHRS and CDR2 is YFSETQ in the germline V gene. The CDR3 loop reads CASSLYPPGEGEKLFF. Written as DNA, the CDR3 is TGCGCCAGCAGCTTGTACCCCCCAGGGGAGGGGGAAAAACTGTTTTTT.

The chain is built from TRBV25-1 and TRBJ1-2; possibly TRBD1 for D (6 bases). Per the germline V gene, CDR1 is MGHDK and CDR2 is SYGVNS. The CDR3 consists of 13 residues. The germline V and J ends were trimmed by 5 bases and 4 bases, with 11 bases remaining between them. CDR3 nucleotide sequence: TGTGCCAGCAGTTGGGGGCCAGTCTATGGCTACACCTTC. Its translation: CASSWGPVYGYTF.

J is TRBJ2-7 and V is TRBV13; 9 positions agree with TRBD2. V was clipped by 4 bases and J by 5 bases; unmatched bases: 3. CDR1 is PRHDT and CDR2 is FYEKMQ in the germline V gene (reference sequence). The length of the CDR3 is 13 residues. CDR3 DNA sequence: TGTGCCAGCAGCTCCCAGCGGGAGGACGAGCAGTACTTC. Amino acids: CASSSQREDEQYF.

A single count supports this clone. V gene TRBV11-1 combines with J gene TRBJ2-1, with D perhaps TRBD1 (6 bases). This CDR3 spans 14 amino acids. The germline gives CDR1 SGHAT, CDR2 FQDESV (reference sequence). Deletions cut 7 bases from V and 6 bases from J, with 16 bases between. The CDR3 coding sequence is TGTGCCAGCACCCTAGTACGACAGGCCAATGAGCAGTTCTTC. Protein sequence: CASTLVRQANEQFF.

The V gene is TRBV9, the J gene TRBJ2-5; no clear D gene. V lost 4 bases, J lost 4 bases, and 11 bases lay in between. The germline V gene has CDR1 SGDLS and CDR2 YYNGEE. The CDR3 has 13 residues. CDR3 sequence: CASSMDGLETQYF. The DNA of the CDR3 is TGTGCCAGCAGCATGGACGGATTAGAGACCCAGTACTTC.

The chain couples TRBV6-1 to TRBJ1-5; 9 bases line up with TRBD1. Germline V gene data show CDR1 as MNHNS and CDR2 as SASEGT. This CDR3 contains 17 residues. V lost 0 bases, J lost 7 bases, and 10 bases stayed unmatched. In DNA, the CDR3 is TGTGCCAGCAGTGAAGCGCTATCACAGGGGGCATGGCAGCCCCAGCATTTT. This sequence encodes CASSEALSQGAWQPQHF.

The chain carries TRBV5-4 and TRBJ2-2; a possible D gene is TRBD2 (5 bases). Between the trimmed V and J ends, which lost 1 base and 3 bases, there was a span of 10 bases. The CDR3 has 15 residues. Germline CDR1 reads SGHNT; CDR2 reads YYREEE (reference sequence). CDR3 sequence: CASSLSGYDTGELFF. CDR3 in DNA: TGTGCCAGCAGCTTGTCGGGGTACGACACCGGGGAGCTGTTTTTT. Using reference TRBV5-4 and TRBJ2-2 for the parts outside the CDR3, the full variable domain is ETGVTQSPTHLIKTRGQQVTLRCSSQSGHNTVSWYQQALGQGPQFIFQYYREEENGRGNFPPRFSGLQFPNYSSELNVNALELDDSALYLCASSLSGYDTGELFFGEGSRLTVL.

This clone was detected only a few times. The chain recombines TRBV28 with TRBJ2-5; TRBD2 agrees at 7 bases. With V trimmed by 4 bases and J by 5 bases, 13 bases remained unmatched. Looked up from germline, CDR1 is MDHEN and CDR2 is SYDVKM. There are 16 residues in the CDR3. The CDR3 protein is CASSSILAELTETQYF. CDR3 in DNA: TGTGCCAGCAGTTCCATCCTAGCGGAGCTTACGGAGACCCAGTACTTC.

As for this clone: The same CDR3 arises from other DNA sequences in this sample as well. The rearrangement uses TRBV6-6 and TRBJ1-2; D possibly corresponds to TRBD1 (5 bases). Germline V gene data show CDR1 as MNHNY and CDR2 as SVGAGI (reference sequence). The CDR3 covers 12 residues. The germline V and J ends were trimmed by 6 bases and 2 bases, with 7 bases remaining between them. The CDR3 coding sequence is TGTGCCAGCAGCCCAGGGAACTATGGCTACACCTTC. Translated: CASSPGNYGYTF.

This sequence joins TRBV19 and TRBJ1-1; D possibly corresponds to TRBD1 (5 bases). Trimming removed 7 bases from V and 5 bases from J, with 20 bases in between. This CDR3 contains 15 residues. CDR1 LNHDA and CDR2 SQIVND come from the germline V gene (reference sequence). CDR3 sequence (DNA): TGTGCCAGTACAATTTACTCAGGGAAATTTACTGAAGCTTTCTTT. Amino acid sequence: CASTIYSGKFTEAFF. Complete variable domain (other parts from reference TRBV19 and TRBJ1-1): DGGITQSPKYLFRKEGQNVTLSCEQNLNHDAMYWYRQDPGQGLRLIYYSQIVNDFQKGDIAEGYSVSREKKESFPLTVTSAQKNPTAFYLCASTIYSGKFTEAFFGQGTRLTVV.

J is TRBJ2-4 and V is TRBV5-1; 9 bases match TRBD1. The CDR3 contains 16 residues. V shed 4 bases, J shed 0 bases, and the junction held 5 bases outside the gene matches. Germline V gene lookup returns CDR1 SGHRS and CDR2 YFSETQ. CDR3 bases: TGCGCCAGCAGCCCGCGACAGGGGGTAGCCAAAAACATTCAGTACTTC. Its protein is CASSPRQGVAKNIQYF.

The chain has TRBV5-1 and TRBJ2-1; tentative D call: TRBD1 (5 bases). Germline-derived CDR1 and CDR2 are SGHRS and YFSETQ. Trimming removed 0 bases at V and 10 bases at J, with 8 bases between. The CDR3 length is 12 residues. The CDR3 nucleotides are TGCGCCAGCAGCTTGGTTCAGGGCGAGCAGTTCTTC. It is translated as CASSLVQGEQFF.

The DNA of the CDR3 is TGTGCCAGCAAGAATCCGGCCCCAGATACGCAGTATTTT. Its translation is CASKNPAPDTQYF. The chain links TRBV6-1 to TRBJ2-3; D ambiguous. The germline V gene encodes CDR1 MNHNS and CDR2 SASEGT. The V end was cut by 7 bases, the J end by 4 bases, with 12 bases between. The CDR3 loop spans 13 amino acids.

The chain combines TRBV11-2 with TRBJ2-5; D is perhaps TRBD1 (7 bases). V lost 4 bases, J lost 5 bases, and 20 bases lay in between. Germline lookup yields CDR1 SGHAT and CDR2 FQNNGV. The CDR3 loop spans 16 amino acids. The CDR3 bases are TGTGCCAGCAGCTACGAGGCGGGACAGCTCAGGGAGACCCAGTACTTC. It yields the protein CASSYEAGQLRETQYF.